These T cell receptor beta chains were read from a single sample in a study of PD-L1 blockade in urothelial cancer. The data were produced by immunoSEQ multiplex PCR, yet TCRdb's version contains in-frame clones alone and is incomplete. The data show 45,000 to 60,000 clones, approximately 78% seen once. Sequenced material: PBMCs, taken around atezolizumab (anti-PD-L1) treatment. The receptors originated from a man aged 45 to 65 with urothelial cancer. CDR3s include the opening cysteine and the closing phenylalanine or tryptophan. D genes are given only for firm matches. Clone size is stated in some rows and not others, as once, few, many or a class when expanded.

j_gene	abundance	v_gene	d_gene	CDR3aa	CDR3nt
TRBJ1-3	NA	TRBV2	NA	CASRRELSSGNTIYF	TGTGCCAGCAGACGGGAACTCAGCTCTGGAAACACCATATATTTT
TRBJ1-1	NA	TRBV5-1	NA	CASSPFFQGGYTEAFF	TGCGCCAGCAGCCCCTTTTTCCAGGGTGGGTACACTGAAGCTTTCTTT
TRBJ2-3	NA	TRBV11-3	NA	CASSANTDTQYF	TGTGCCAGCAGCGCGAACACAGATACGCAGTATTTT
TRBJ1-1	NA	TRBV19	TRBD1	CASRPTPWTGGRNTEAFF	TGTGCCAGTAGACCGACTCCCTGGACAGGGGGCAGGAACACTGAAGCTTTCTTT
TRBJ2-1	NA	TRBV30	TRBD2	CAKDGGTYNEQFF	TGTGCCAAGGACGGGGGGACCTACAATGAGCAGTTCTTC
TRBJ1-1	NA	TRBV27	NA	CASSLSSGRLGAFF	TGTGCCAGCAGTTTATCTTCAGGGAGGCTTGGAGCTTTCTTT
TRBJ2-7	few	TRBV18	NA	CASSTGMAYEQYF	TGTGCCAGCTCGACAGGAATGGCCTACGAGCAGTACTTC
TRBJ2-3	NA	TRBV11-2	TRBD2	CASSFESGGWDTQYF	TGTGCCAGCAGCTTCGAATCGGGAGGTTGGGATACGCAGTATTTT
TRBJ1-2	NA	TRBV10-2	NA	CASSASRTGNYGYTF	TGCGCCAGCAGTGCATCACGAACAGGGAACTATGGCTACACCTTC
TRBJ2-7	NA	TRBV6-5	TRBD2	CASRRGTPTYEQYF	TGTGCCAGCAGGCGGGGGACTCCCACCTACGAGCAGTACTTC
TRBJ1-1	NA	TRBV9	NA	CASSPSPQGDTEAFF	TGTGCCAGCAGCCCCAGCCCACAGGGAGACACTGAAGCTTTCTTT
TRBJ2-1	NA	TRBV19	TRBD2	CASSPGGYYNEQFF	TGTGCCAGTAGTCCCGGGGGGTACTACAATGAGCAGTTCTTC
TRBJ2-5	NA	TRBV29-1	TRBD1	CSVAHRGQETQYF	TGCAGCGTTGCGCACAGGGGGCAAGAGACCCAGTACTTC
TRBJ1-2	once	TRBV7-6	NA	CASSLGDRYYGYTF	TGTGCCAGCAGCTTGGGAGACAGGTACTATGGCTACACCTTC
TRBJ2-5	NA	TRBV11-2	TRBD2	CASSQGRDRETQYF	TGTGCCAGCAGCCAAGGGAGGGACCGAGAGACCCAGTACTTC
TRBJ1-5	NA	TRBV5-1	NA	CASPGFSNQPQHF	TGCGCCAGCCCAGGGTTTAGCAATCAGCCCCAGCATTTT
TRBJ1-4	NA	TRBV5-1	TRBD1	CASSPADRGSEKLFF	TGCGCCAGCAGCCCTGCGGACAGGGGGAGCGAAAAACTGTTTTTT
TRBJ2-3	NA	TRBV7-2	TRBD2	CASSLGPGRVRDTQYF	TGTGCCAGCAGCTTAGGCCCCGGGAGGGTGAGAGATACGCAGTATTTT
TRBJ2-3	once	TRBV9	TRBD1	CASSVRQGNTDTQYF	TGTGCCAGCAGCGTGAGACAGGGGAACACAGATACGCAGTATTTT
TRBJ2-1	NA	TRBV11-2	TRBD2	CASSLVRGRAVVEQFF	TGTGCCAGCAGCTTAGTCCGCGGGAGGGCCGTGGTTGAGCAGTTCTTC
TRBJ1-4	NA	TRBV19	NA	CASSIAGEREKLFF	TGTGCCAGTAGTATAGCCGGGGAAAGGGAAAAACTGTTTTTT
TRBJ1-5	once	TRBV5-5	TRBD1	CASSLAQAGGGPQHF	TGTGCCAGCAGCTTGGCCCAGGCAGGGGGTGGCCCCCAGCATTTT
TRBJ1-6	few	TRBV9	TRBD1	CASRVAGGPLHF	TGTGCCAGCAGAGTCGCAGGGGGCCCCCTCCACTTT
TRBJ1-5	NA	TRBV19	NA	CASSIGVYQPQHF	TGTGCCAGTAGTATCGGGGTTTACCAGCCCCAGCATTTT
TRBJ2-1	NA	TRBV7-2	TRBD1	CASSSGTGEEQFF	TGTGCCAGCAGCTCCGGGACAGGGGAGGAGCAGTTCTTC
TRBJ2-1	NA	TRBV5-1	NA	CASSVMGGLVGDEQFF	TGCGCCAGCAGTGTAATGGGGGGGCTCGTTGGGGATGAGCAGTTCTTC
TRBJ1-3	NA	TRBV10-1	TRBD1	CASRDSLSGNTIYF	TGCGCCAGCCGGGACAGCCTCTCTGGAAACACCATATATTTT
TRBJ2-5	NA	TRBV5-1	TRBD1	CASSLGDRYRETQYF	TGCGCCAGCAGCTTGGGGGACAGGTACAGAGAGACCCAGTACTTC
TRBJ1-5	NA	TRBV19	NA	CASSIEDRSSQPQHF	TGTGCCAGTAGTATCGAGGACAGATCCAGTCAGCCCCAGCATTTT
TRBJ2-3	NA	TRBV6-1	TRBD2	CASRGRAGATDTQYF	TGTGCCAGCAGGGGCAGAGCGGGAGCAACAGATACGCAGTATTTT
TRBJ2-5	once	TRBV30	NA	CAWSRPGPQETQYF	TGTGCCTGGAGTCGACCAGGGCCCCAAGAGACCCAGTACTTC
TRBJ2-5	NA	TRBV9	NA	CASSVGDTQETQYF	TGTGCCAGCAGCGTAGGGGACACCCAAGAGACCCAGTACTTC
TRBJ1-2	NA	TRBV6-5	NA	CASSYTTARNYGYTF	TGTGCCAGCAGTTATACGACGGCGCGGAACTATGGCTACACCTTC
TRBJ1-1	NA	TRBV2	TRBD1	CASTPNRGRGTEAFF	TGTGCCAGCACTCCTAACAGGGGTCGGGGGACTGAAGCTTTCTTT
TRBJ2-3	NA	TRBV9	NA	CASSVGRSSTDTQYF	TGTGCCAGCAGCGTAGGGCGGAGTAGCACAGATACGCAGTATTTT
TRBJ2-5	NA	TRBV7-9	TRBD1	CASSQGVGEETQYF	TGTGCCAGCAGCCAGGGGGTGGGGGAAGAGACCCAGTACTTC
TRBJ1-1	NA	TRBV10-1	TRBD1	CASSPGTGNTEAFF	TGCGCCAGCAGCCCCGGGACAGGTAACACTGAAGCTTTCTTT
TRBJ2-6	NA	TRBV5-1	TRBD1	CASEGQGPGGANVLTF	TGCGCCAGCGAGGGACAGGGGCCTGGTGGGGCCAACGTCCTGACTTTC
TRBJ1-5	NA	TRBV6-6	TRBD1	CASSYFQGGNQPQHF	TGTGCCAGCAGTTATTTCCAGGGGGGCAATCAGCCCCAGCATTTT
TRBJ2-7	NA	TRBV25-1	TRBD2	CASSELAGGKNEQYF	TGTGCCAGCAGTGAACTAGCGGGAGGGAAGAACGAGCAGTACTTC
TRBJ1-3	NA	TRBV9	NA	CASSVARGEDTIYF	TGTGCCAGCAGCGTAGCCAGGGGCGAGGACACCATATATTTT
TRBJ1-1	once	TRBV21-1	NA	CASSKKDKGAEAFF	TGTGCCAGCAGCAAAAAGGATAAAGGAGCCGAAGCTTTCTTT
TRBJ2-1	NA	TRBV28	NA	CATEPGTPYNEQFF	TGTGCCACCGAACCGGGGACTCCATACAATGAGCAGTTCTTC
TRBJ2-4	NA	TRBV5-4	NA	CASSLVAENIQYF	TGTGCCAGCAGCTTGGTAGCGGAGAACATTCAGTACTTC
TRBJ2-2	once	TRBV13	TRBD2	CASRASGGANRHTGELFF	TGTGCCAGCAGGGCTAGCGGGGGGGCCAACCGGCACACCGGGGAGCTGTTTTTT
TRBJ2-5	NA	TRBV7-2	TRBD1	CASSLGTGKETQYF	TGTGCCAGCAGCTTAGGGACAGGGAAAGAGACCCAGTACTTC
TRBJ2-5	NA	TRBV7-7	TRBD2	CASSLASGRAQETQYF	TGTGCTAGCAGCTTAGCAAGCGGGAGGGCTCAAGAGACCCAGTACTTC
TRBJ2-1	NA	TRBV20-1	NA	CSAVEENEQFF	TGCAGTGCTGTGGAGGAAAATGAGCAGTTCTTC